These 9 T cell receptor beta chains originate from one sample sequenced in a study of blood T cells in healthy people across ages. A second PCR of about 7 to 11 cycles used a sample-barcoded 5' primer and a J-beta primer mix. TCRdb used MiXCR to reprocess the 5' RACE reads, holding one entry per CDR3 protein. The sample has 910,000 or so distinct CDR3 sequences, about 53% seen once. The sample consisted of blood. The receptor set was obtained from an older woman in good health.

This clonotype came up a few times. The rearrangement uses TRBV29-1 and TRBJ2-5; a possible D gene is TRBD1 (6 bases). Germline CDR1 SQVTM, CDR2 ANQGSEA. The CDR3 loop spans 14 amino acids. Deletions cut 5 bases from V and 1 base from J, with 14 bases between. This CDR3 is CSVSRGGLQETQYF. The CDR3 region has the DNA TGCAGCGTTTCAAGAGGGGGTCTCCAAGAGACCCAGTACTTC.

The rearrangement links TRBV4-2 to TRBJ2-5; TRBD2 matches at 9 bases. The CDR3 contains 15 residues. Per the germline V gene, CDR1 is LGHNA and CDR2 is YNFKEQ. The ends lost 4 bases at V and 0 bases at J; junction bases unmatched: 3. The CDR3 bases are TGTGCCAGCAGCCCCCTAGCGGGACACCAAGAGACCCAGTACTTC. It translates to CASSPLAGHQETQYF.

In its sample, this clonotype was seen a few times. The V gene is TRBV21-1, the J gene TRBJ1-6. TRBV21-1 is given as a pseudogene. This CDR3 has 14 residues. CDR3 coding DNA: TGTGCCAGCAGCAAAGTCCCAGAAAATTCACCCCTCCACTTT. Translated, it gives CASSKVPENSPLHF.

The V call is TRBV6-5, the J call TRBJ1-4; 7 bases line up with TRBD1. Germline V gene data show CDR1 as MNHEY and CDR2 as SVGAGI. V shed 8 bases, J shed 8 bases, and the junction held 8 bases outside the gene matches. The CDR3 length is 13 residues. The CDR3 bases are TGTGCCAGCCGTAACAGGGGTCGGGAAAAACTGTTTTTT. This gives the protein CASRNRGREKLFF.

The V gene is TRBV12-3 or TRBV12-4, the J gene TRBJ2-3; possible D gene TRBD1, 6 bases. V was clipped by 6 bases and J by 1 base, with 11 bases between them. This CDR3 region has 14 residues. CDR3 DNA sequence: TGTGCCAGCAGGGGGAACAGGGGCACAGATACGCAGTATTTT. Amino acids: CASRGNRGTDTQYF.

As to this clonotype: At one end the junction does not follow the germline gene, possibly because of a read error. This chain connects TRBV25-1 to TRBJ1-1, with D possibly matching TRBD1 (6 bases). This CDR3 comprises 14 residues. Germline V lookup: CDR1 MGHDK, CDR2 SYGVNS. CDR3 in amino acids: CAGSEYNGGGEAFF. Here the CDR3 DNA reads TGTGCCGGCAGTGAATATAACGGGGGCGGGGAAGCTTTCTTT.

The rearrangement joins TRBV19 to TRBJ2-1; D could derive from TRBD1 or TRBD2 (5 bases each). The CDR3 totals 12 residues. The germline gives CDR1 LNHDA, CDR2 SQIVND (reference sequence). With 10 bases removed from V and 9 bases from J, the gap between germline ends came to 16 bases. The CDR3 DNA follows: TGTGCCACTGAGACCGGGACCCCTGAGCAGTTCTTC. Its translation is CATETGTPEQFF.

The chain links TRBV4-2 to TRBJ2-5; a weak D match, TRBD2 (6 bases). V lost 1 base and J lost 3, with 15 bases in between. Germline values: CDR1 LGHNA, CDR2 YNFKEQ. The CDR3 covers 16 residues. The CDR3 spells CASSQGSGGRKETQYF. The CDR3 bases are TGTGCCAGCAGCCAAGGGTCAGGTGGGAGGAAAGAGACCCAGTACTTC.

This clonotype was counted a few times. The genes are TRBV3-1 and TRBJ2-5; D not resolved. This CDR3 region has 13 residues. Deletions cut 2 bases from V and 2 bases from J, with 6 bases between. Germline CDR1 is LGHDT and CDR2 is YNNKEL (reference sequence). The CDR3 reads CASSQQVQETQYF. The CDR3 DNA sequence: TGTGCCAGCAGCCAACAGGTACAAGAGACCCAGTACTTC.